The clone carrying this TCR beta chain was found once. The antigen remains unidentified. Germline V gives CDR1 SGHVS, CDR2 FNYEAQ. Trimming left V 1 base short and J 11 bases short, with 29 bases between. The length of the CDR3 is 18 residues. The sample originates from a study of blood T cells in healthy people across ages. A second PCR of about 7 to 11 cycles used a sample-barcoded 5' primer and a J-beta primer mix. Every individual sample yielded 3 million or more paired-end reads (each containing CDR3). Each CDR3 protein gets one entry after TCRdb re-called the 5' RACE reads with MiXCR. The table lists about 680,000 distinct CDR3 sequences, roughly 50% of them singletons, with under 35% in the top ten. Notes on the study in general: Donors of long life had a larger count of naive CD4+ cells and greater diversity than aged donors. Age brought a roughly linear fall in TCR beta diversity measured per million T cells.

V is TRBV7-6 and J is TRBJ2-5; possible D gene TRBD1, 6 bases. Sequenced sample: blood. This TCR was sampled from an older woman in good health. In DNA form, the CDR3 reads TGTGCCAGCAGCTTAGGGTGGACAGACCTCTCATCGGACAATGAGCAGTACTTC. This translates into CASSLGWTDLSSDNEQYF.